This T cell receptor (beta chain) appears in the sequencing data of a study of siplizumab effects on memory and regulatory T cells. Germline values: CDR1 SGHRS, CDR2 YFSETQ. Deletions cut 5 bases from V and 0 bases from J, with 9 bases between. This CDR3 is 14 amino acids long. A word on this clone: Its antigen is unidentified.

The method was immunoSEQ multiplex PCR; TCRdb's version includes in-frame clones alone and lacks a portion of them. The data contain about 110,000 clones, around nine tenths of them seen just once; the ten biggest clones take up approximately 1.3%. Study-wide points: Phenotypic classification as naive or memory proved unattainable for roughly 75-97% of proliferating CD4+ or CD8+ clones. Alloreactive sequences tracing back to unstimulated CD4+ memory cells fell significantly with siplizumab.

The gene calls are TRBV5-1 and TRBJ1-3; D remains unclear. This TCR derives from a human donor in good health. The material sequenced was CD4+ T cells sorted from blood. CDR3 sequence (DNA): TGCGCCAGCAGTTCAGGAAGCTCTGGAAACACCATATATTTT. This encodes CASSSGSSGNTIYF.